Reported below is one T cell receptor (beta chain). What it binds is unknown. The data derive from a study of CD8 T cells in Susac syndrome. The study's findings and limits: Detection of Susac-specific public clones gave approximately 16 in total CD8+ repertoires and 4 or 5 in CD8+ TEMRA repertoires.

This CDR3 comprises 12 residues. The germline V gene encodes CDR1 SGHDT and CDR2 YYEEEE. V was shortened by 4 bases and J by 10 bases, with 14 bases between the two germline ends. The patients with Susac syndrome satisfied recently defined diagnostic criteria for either definite or probable disease. Reverse transcription used about 0.45 to 1 ug RNA and random hexamers. Amplification of TCR beta CDR3 across 54 Vbeta and 13 Jbeta was performed with immunoSEQ multiplex PCR. TCRdb independently ran MiXCR on the immunoSEQ multiplex PCR reads; one entry per CDR3 protein. The table records fewer than 85,000 distinct CDR3 sequences, over 90% of them present only once.

Material: CD8+ T cells from PBMCs. This sequence originates from a human donor with Susac syndrome. This chain joins TRBV5-6 and TRBJ2-5; D gene uncertain. The CDR3 protein is CASSAGWGNQYF. In nucleotides, the CDR3 is TGTGCCAGCAGCGCTGGGTGGGGAAACCAGTACTTC.